These 25 T cell receptor beta chains were sequenced from one sample in a study of tumor and adjacent non-tumor tissue in lung cancer. RNA was extracted from bulk tissue without any cell sorting. TCRbeta libraries were built with three rounds of nested PCR, modified from ARM-PCR. TCRdb re-derived calls from the multiplex PCR reads in MiXCR, one entry per CDR3 protein. The sample yields approximately 90,000 distinct CDR3 sequences, about 70% seen once. The sample consisted of lung tumor tissue. All receptors come from a man aged 55 to 70 with non-small cell lung cancer.

V and J are TRBV29-1 and TRBJ2-3; D possibly corresponds to TRBD1 (6 bases). This CDR3 contains 14 residues. Germline V gives CDR1 SQVTM, CDR2 ANQGSEA. The germline V and J ends were trimmed by 2 bases and 4 bases, with 13 bases remaining between them. DNA of the CDR3: TGCAGCGTTGAAAGGAGACAGGACTCAGATACGCAGTATTTT. Translation gives CSVERRQDSDTQYF.

This clonotype was detected many times. The J gene is TRBJ2-5, the V gene TRBV7-9; a possible D gene is TRBD1 (6 bases). CDR3 length equals 14 residues. Germline assignment: CDR1 SEHNR and CDR2 FQNEAQ (reference sequence). With 5 bases removed from V and 1 base from J, the gap between germline ends came to 11 bases. The CDR3 bases are TGTGCCAGCAGCAAAACGACAGGCCAAGAGACCCAGTACTTC. It specifies CASSKTTGQETQYF.

Note on this clonotype: One junction end disagrees with the germline gene, perhaps due to a read error. The chain recombines TRBV12-3 or TRBV12-4 with TRBJ1-5; D may be TRBD1 (5 bases). CDR3 size: 15 residues. The CDR3, as DNA: TGTGCCAGCAGTTTGAGAGGGACTTTCAATCAGCCCCAGCACTTT. Translation: CASSLRGTFNQPQHF.

As for this clonotype: The conserved final phenylalanine or tryptophan is absent from the CDR3, which likely points to a read error. The CDR3 DNA is TGTGCCATCAGTGAAGCCCAGCGCGATGAGCAGTTCTCC. Protein product: CAISEAQRDEQFS. V gene TRBV10-3 combines with J gene TRBJ2-1, with unresolved D. Looked up from germline, CDR1 is ENHRY and CDR2 is SYGVKD. This CDR3 has 13 residues. The V gene lost 3 bases and the J gene lost 8 bases, with 11 bases spanning the gap.

This clonotype was seen more than once but under ten times. This may be a read error, as it is one base from a much larger clone. The rearrangement uses TRBV5-4 and TRBJ2-1; the match to TRBD2 covers 13 bases. CDR3 length: 19 residues. The V segment lost 4 bases and the J segment 9 bases; nucleotides outside the gene matches: 19. CDR1 is SGHNT and CDR2 is YYREEE in the germline V gene (reference sequence). CDR3 sequence (DNA): TGTGCCAGCAGCCCGGCCGTGGGGGGGACTTGGACTAGCGGGAGTGAGCAGTTCTTC. It specifies CASSPAVGGTWTSGSEQFF.

The rearrangement links TRBV11-2 to TRBJ2-7, with 9 nucleotides matching TRBD2. V shed 7 bases and J 2 bases; nucleotides not matched to a gene: 18. The germline V gene encodes CDR1 SGHAT and CDR2 FQNNGV. CDR3 length equals 18 residues. The CDR3 protein is CASTRTSEGAKSPYEQYF. The CDR3 DNA reads TGTGCCAGCACCCGGACTAGCGAGGGGGCCAAAAGCCCCTACGAGCAGTACTTC.

On this clonotype itself: No conserved phenylalanine or tryptophan is present at the end of the CDR3, so a read error is the likely explanation. The chain has TRBV6-2 or TRBV6-3 and TRBJ2-7; weak D call: TRBD1 (5 bases). Germline V gene sequence: CDR1 MNHEY, CDR2 SVGEGT. V shed 4 bases and J shed 5 bases, with 12 bases lying between them. This CDR3 region has 13 residues. CDR3 sequence reads: CASSWGNSNEQYI. The CDR3 nucleotides are TGTGCCAGCAGTTGGGGCAACTCGAACGAGCAGTACATC.

A word on this clonotype: A much bigger clone sits one base away, suggesting this may be a read error. As DNA, the CDR3 is TGCGCCAGCAGCTTGGCCCCGTCCCAATCCGGCTATGTGCAGTTCTTC. Protein product: CASSLAPSQSGYVQFF. The chain carries TRBV5-1 and TRBJ2-1; D is undetermined. CDR3 length: 16 residues. The germline V and J ends were trimmed by 0 bases and 12 bases, with 22 bases remaining between them. Germline CDR1 SGHRS, CDR2 YFSETQ.

J is TRBJ2-7 and V is TRBV20-1; no clear D gene. The V gene's germline CDR1 is DFQATT and CDR2 SNEGSKA (reference sequence). The V and J ends lost 6 bases and 4 bases respectively, with 13 bases between them. The CDR3 length is 12 residues. CDR3 sequence: CSASLGLYEQYF. The CDR3 DNA reads TGCAGTGCCAGTTTGGGCTTGTACGAGCAGTACTTC.

This clonotype was detected a few times. One end of the junction varies from germline; a read error may be responsible. The V and J genes are TRBV11-2 and TRBJ1-5; TRBD1 might be the D (6 bases). The CDR3 has 14 residues. CDR1 and CDR2 from the germline V gene are SGHAT and FQNNGV. The CDR3 DNA sequence: TGTTCCAGCAGTTTGACAGGCGGCAATCAGCCCCAACATTTT. Protein: CSSSLTGGNQPQHF.

Remarks on this clonotype: Being one base from a much bigger clone, this may be a read error. Without the conserved terminal phenylalanine or tryptophan, this CDR3 likely stems from a read error. The rearrangement links TRBV7-9 to TRBJ1-2; weak D call: TRBD1 (5 bases). This CDR3 is 13 amino acids long. Looked up from germline, CDR1 is SEHNR and CDR2 is FQNEAQ (reference sequence). Trimming took 5 bases from V and 8 from J, leaving 15 bases between them. The CDR3 nucleotides are TGTGCCAGCAGCGAACAGGAAAAGGGAGGCTACACCATC. Its protein product is CASSEQEKGGYTI.

This clonotype was picked up a small number of times. A clone one base away is much larger, so this may be a read error. The genes are TRBV6-1 and TRBJ2-1; maybe TRBD2 (7 bases). Germline CDR1 is MNHNS and CDR2 is SASEGT. The CDR3 sequence is 16 residues long. This CDR3 is CVSRDNGGPVYNEQFF. The CDR3 bases are TGTGTCAGCAGGGATAACGGGGGGCCTGTTTACAATGAGCAGTTCTTC.

This clonotype was observed a handful of times. The rearrangement links TRBV4-1 to TRBJ1-1; maybe TRBD1 (5 bases). Germline assignment: CDR1 MGHRA and CDR2 YSYEKL. V lost 1 base to trimming and J lost 0 bases, with 12 bases between them. The length of the CDR3 is 16 residues. The CDR3 region has the DNA TGCGCCAGCAGCCAAGGTTGGGGGGAGGTGAACACTGAAGCTTTCTTT. Translation gives CASSQGWGEVNTEAFF.

On this clonotype itself: Given the absence of the conserved phenylalanine or tryptophan at the CDR3 end, a read error is likely. The chain couples TRBV7-9 to TRBJ2-5; D call uncertain. Germline CDR1 reads SEHNR; CDR2 reads FQNEAQ (reference sequence). This CDR3 comprises 14 residues. The ends were cut back, 5 bases at V and 2 bases at J, with 12 bases in the middle. CDR3 sequence (DNA): TGTGCCAGCAGCGTCCGAGCAGCACAAGAGACCCAGTACCTC. Its translation is CASSVRAAQETQYL.

This chain joins TRBV13 and TRBJ2-1; TRBD2 aligns across 11 bases. The germline V gene has CDR1 PRHDT and CDR2 FYEKMQ (reference sequence). This CDR3 has 19 amino acids. V was pared by 5 bases and J by 0 bases, with 12 bases of the junction left unmatched. CDR3 nucleotides: TGTGCCAGCAGCCCCCGTTGGGTAGCGGGAGGGAGCTCCTACAATGAGCAGTTCTTC. It yields the protein CASSPRWVAGGSSYNEQFF.

This clonotype was detected once. A clone one base away is much larger, so this may be a read error. This chain joins TRBV20-1 and TRBJ2-3, with D unresolved. Germline CDR1 is DFQATT and CDR2 is SNEGSKA (reference sequence). This CDR3 has 11 amino acids. V lost 6 bases to trimming and J lost 5 bases, with 9 bases between them. The CDR3 DNA is TGCAGTGCCGTGCCAGTAGATACGCAGTATTTT. Translation gives CSAVPVDTQYF.

Worth noting for this clonotype: Without the conserved terminal phenylalanine or tryptophan, this CDR3 likely stems from a read error. This rearrangement joins TRBV4-1 to TRBJ2-7; a weak D match, TRBD2 (7 bases). Germline lookup yields CDR1 MGHRA and CDR2 YSYEKL. CDR3 length: 15 residues. The CDR3 here is CASSQLVGGPYQQYL. The DNA of the CDR3 is TGCGCCAGCAGTCAACTGGTCGGGGGGCCCTACCAGCAGTACTTA.

The chain links TRBV6-2 or TRBV6-3 to TRBJ2-2; D might be TRBD1 (5 bases). The V gene lost 2 bases and the J gene lost 0 bases, with 7 bases spanning the gap. Germline-derived CDR1 and CDR2 are MNHEY and SVGEGT. The CDR3 runs 15 residues. The CDR3 spells CASSYQGANTGELFF. The DNA of the CDR3 is TGTGCCAGCAGTTACCAAGGGGCGAACACCGGGGAGCTGTTTTTT.

The rearrangement links TRBV5-5 to TRBJ1-5, with D hard to call. Trimming cost V 7 bases and J 4 bases, with 15 bases left between them. This CDR3 is built from 14 residues. Germline V CDR1 and CDR2: SGHKS, YYEKEE (reference sequence). CDR3 residues: CASGAGLTNQPQHF. The CDR3 bases are TGTGCCAGCGGCGCAGGACTGACGAATCAGCCCCAGCATTTT.

V is TRBV4-2 and J is TRBJ2-7; D not certain. Germline CDR1 is LGHNA and CDR2 is YNFKEQ. CDR3 length: 15 residues. V gave up 0 bases and J gave up 5 bases, with 14 bases separating them. CDR3 coding DNA: TGTGCCAGCAGCCAAGAATTAAGCCGCGTGCACGAGCAGTACTTC. It specifies CASSQELSRVHEQYF.

Regarding this clonotype: This could be a read error, since a much larger clone is one nucleotide away. CDR3 in DNA: TGTGCCAGCAGTTTCGGTGTACAGGCGAACACCGGGGAGCTGTTTTTT. It codes for CASSFGVQANTGELFF. The chain recombines TRBV6-2 or TRBV6-3 with TRBJ2-2, with a tentative D call TRBD1 (5 bases). Trimming took off 4 bases at V and 0 bases at J, with 12 bases between the two ends. The length of the CDR3 is 16 residues. Looked up from germline, CDR1 is MNHEY and CDR2 is SVGEGT.

This clonotype occurred many times. J is TRBJ1-1 and V is TRBV5-6; 8 bases line up with TRBD1. The CDR3 extends over 16 amino acids. V dropped 4 bases and J dropped 1; count of bases not matched to a gene: 9. Germline CDR1 and CDR2: SGHDT and YYEEEE. The CDR3 bases are TGTGCCAGCAGCCGTGACAGGGGAGGCGGGAACACTGAAGCTTTCTTT. This codes for CASSRDRGGGNTEAFF.

The rearrangement uses TRBV4-2 and TRBJ2-2; the match to TRBD2 covers 14 bases. CDR3 size: 20 residues. The J segment lost 2 bases and the V segment lost 11 bases, leaving 19 bases of the junction unmatched. Germline CDR1 LGHNA, CDR2 YNFKEQ. The DNA of the CDR3 is TGTGCCTGCCTAAAGACCGGGACTAGCGGGAGCGAGACAAACACCGGGGAGCTGTTTTTT. It translates to CACLKTGTSGSETNTGELFF.

The chain links TRBV5-1 to TRBJ1-4; weak D call: TRBD1 (5 bases). The germline CDR1 and CDR2 sequences are SGHRS and YFSETQ. CDR3 size: 16 residues. The V end was cut by 3 bases, the J end by 8 bases, with 20 bases between. The CDR3 loop reads CASSSQSGTGDEKLFF. Here the CDR3 DNA reads TGCGCCAGCAGCTCTCAATCCGGGACGGGGGACGAAAAACTGTTTTTT.

With regard to this clonotype: At one end the junction does not follow the germline gene, possibly because of a read error. The V gene is TRBV7-9, the J gene TRBJ1-1; TRBD1 matches 7 bases. CDR1 is SEHNR and CDR2 is FQNEAQ in the germline V gene (reference sequence). This CDR3 comprises 12 residues. The CDR3 is CASRKGGTGAFF. The CDR3 coding sequence is TGTGCCAGCAGAAAAGGGGGCACTGGAGCTTTCTTT. Full variable domain (rest looked up from reference TRBV7-9 and TRBJ1-1): DTGVSQNPRHKITKRGQNVTFRCDPISEHNRLYWYRQTLGQGPEFLTYFQNEAQLEKSRLLSDRFSAERPKGSFSTLEIQRTEQGDSAMYLCASRKGGTGAFFGQGTRLTVV.